Described below is a single TCR beta chain sequence and its context. Trimming took off 8 bases at V and 6 bases at J, with 10 bases between the two ends. The CDR3 has 12 residues. This record comes from a study of blood T cell repertoires in COVID-19. In the study overall: Acute and convalescent COVID-19 samples came from the United States, Italy and Spain. Sources were T cells, B-cell-depleted T cells, or PBMCs; the material itself was cDNA or gDNA.

Original processing notes: Quantification of nucleated cells was approximated via reference gene primer amplification. Assay used: immunoSEQ multiplex PCR; TCRdb lists only in-frame clones, some missing. V and J calls and clone size come straight from that table; D and trimming were deduced from the DNA. The sample has about 170,000 clones, approximately 83% seen once; the top ten hold roughly 2%. V usage is TRBV12-3 or TRBV12-4 and J usage is TRBJ1-4; D ambiguous. Sequencing was carried out using peripheral blood. The TCR was taken from a woman of 80 years or more with acute or convalescent COVID-19. The chain's CDR3 is CASHNVDEKLFF. For the CDR3, the DNA is TGTGCCAGCCACAATGTGGATGAAAAACTGTTTTTT.